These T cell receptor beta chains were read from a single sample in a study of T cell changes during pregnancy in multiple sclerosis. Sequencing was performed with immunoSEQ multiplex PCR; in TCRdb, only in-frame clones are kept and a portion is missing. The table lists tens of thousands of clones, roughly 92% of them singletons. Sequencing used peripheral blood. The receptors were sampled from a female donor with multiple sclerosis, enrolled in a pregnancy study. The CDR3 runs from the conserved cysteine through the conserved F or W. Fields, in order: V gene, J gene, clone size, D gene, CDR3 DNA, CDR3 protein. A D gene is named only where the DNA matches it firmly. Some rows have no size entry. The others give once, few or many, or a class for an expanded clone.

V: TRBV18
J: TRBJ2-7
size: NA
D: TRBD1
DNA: TGTGCCAGCTCACCACCAGTACGGACAGGGATTGAATTGTACGAGCAGTACTTC
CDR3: CASSPPVRTGIELYEQYF

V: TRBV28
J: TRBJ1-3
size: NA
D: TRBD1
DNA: TGTGCCAGCAGGCTCCAAGGGGGCTACACCGGAAACACCATATATTTT
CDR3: CASRLQGGYTGNTIYF

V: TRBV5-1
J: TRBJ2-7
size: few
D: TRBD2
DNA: TGCGCCAGCAGCTTGGTAGCCAGCGGGAGGTACGAGCAGTACTTC
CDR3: CASSLVASGRYEQYF

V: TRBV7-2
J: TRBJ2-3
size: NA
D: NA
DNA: TGTGCCAGCAGCTCCATACGGTCGGGCACGCAGTATTTT
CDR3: CASSSIRSGTQYF

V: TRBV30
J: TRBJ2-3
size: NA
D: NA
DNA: TGTGCCTGGAGTGTAAACAGGGTGACAGATACGCAGTATTTT
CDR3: CAWSVNRVTDTQYF

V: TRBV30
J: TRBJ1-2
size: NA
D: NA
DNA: TGTGCCTGGATGGGGGGACGGAGAAATGGCTACACCTTC
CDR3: CAWMGGRRNGYTF

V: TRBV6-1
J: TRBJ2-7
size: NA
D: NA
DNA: TGTGCCAGCAGTACAGGTTCCTACGAGCAGTACTTC
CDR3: CASSTGSYEQYF

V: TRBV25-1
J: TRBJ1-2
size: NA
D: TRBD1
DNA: TGTGCCAGCAGTGCGGACAGGGTAGAAGGCTACACCTTC
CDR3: CASSADRVEGYTF

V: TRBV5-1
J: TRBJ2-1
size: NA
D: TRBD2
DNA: TGCGCCAGCAGCTTGGTGGTCTGGACTAGAGGGTCCAATGAGCAGTTCTTC
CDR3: CASSLVVWTRGSNEQFF

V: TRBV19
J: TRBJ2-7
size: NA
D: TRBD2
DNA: TGTGCCAGTAGTCCTGGCGGGAGGTTTTACGAGCAGTACTTC
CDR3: CASSPGGRFYEQYF

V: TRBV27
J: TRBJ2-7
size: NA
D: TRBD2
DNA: TGTGCCAGCAGGTCTAGCGGGAGTGCGGACGAGCAGTACTTC
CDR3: CASRSSGSADEQYF

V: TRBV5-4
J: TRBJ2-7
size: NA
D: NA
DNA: TGTGCCAGCAGCTTGTCGGGGGCGGGATGGAAGCAGTACTTC
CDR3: CASSLSGAGWKQYF

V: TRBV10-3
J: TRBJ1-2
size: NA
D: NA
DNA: TGTGCCATCACCCAACAGGGAGAGAGTGGCTACACCTTC
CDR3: CAITQQGESGYTF

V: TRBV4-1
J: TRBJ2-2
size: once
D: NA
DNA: TGCGCCAGCTCGAACACCGGGGAGCTGTTTTTT
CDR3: CASSNTGELFF

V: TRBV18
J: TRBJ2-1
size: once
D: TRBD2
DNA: TGTGCCAGCTCACCGGCGGGAGGGCCGAACAATGAGCAGTTCTTC
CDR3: CASSPAGGPNNEQFF

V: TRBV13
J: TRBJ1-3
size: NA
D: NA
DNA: TGTGCCAGCAGCTACACCCAGGTCGCGGGAAACACCATATATTTT
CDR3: CASSYTQVAGNTIYF

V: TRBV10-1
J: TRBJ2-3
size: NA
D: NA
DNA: TGCGCCAGCAGTGAGGGGACATACATAGATACGCAGTATTTT
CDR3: CASSEGTYIDTQYF

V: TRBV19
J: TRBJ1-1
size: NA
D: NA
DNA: TGTGCCAGTAAGAAAGGGAACCTCCTAGACACTGAAGCTTTCTTT
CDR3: CASKKGNLLDTEAFF

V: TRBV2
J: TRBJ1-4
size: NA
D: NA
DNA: TGTGCCAGCAAACCCAGAGGGCAACGGAATGAAAAACTGTTTTTT
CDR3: CASKPRGQRNEKLFF

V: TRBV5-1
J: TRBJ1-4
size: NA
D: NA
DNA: TGCGCCAGCAGCTTGGAGTCCAGCTTGAATGAAAAACTGTTTTTT
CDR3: CASSLESSLNEKLFF

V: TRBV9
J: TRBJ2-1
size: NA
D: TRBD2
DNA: TGTGCCAGCAGCGTAGGGGCTAGCGGGAGGGGCTACAATGAGCAGTTCTTC
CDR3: CASSVGASGRGYNEQFF

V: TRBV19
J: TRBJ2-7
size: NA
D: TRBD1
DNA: TGTGCCAGTAGTATGGCGGGCAGGGGGAGCGAGCAGTACTTC
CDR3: CASSMAGRGSEQYF

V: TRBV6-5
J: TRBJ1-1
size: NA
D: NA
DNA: TGTGCCAGCAGTTACATGTCAGCCCACAGGAACACTGAAGCTTTCTTT
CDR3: CASSYMSAHRNTEAFF

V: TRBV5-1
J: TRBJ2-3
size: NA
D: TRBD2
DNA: TGCGCCAGCAGCCTAGGGACTAGCGGGTACCGCACAGATACGCAGTATTTT
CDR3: CASSLGTSGYRTDTQYF

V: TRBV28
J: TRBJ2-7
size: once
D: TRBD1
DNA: TGTGCCAGCAGGCGGACAGGGAGCTACGAGCAGTACTTC
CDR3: CASRRTGSYEQYF

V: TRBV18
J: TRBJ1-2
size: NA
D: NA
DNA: TGTGCCAGCTCACCCCCACGAGCACAGGTCCGTGGCTACACCTTC
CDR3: CASSPPRAQVRGYTF

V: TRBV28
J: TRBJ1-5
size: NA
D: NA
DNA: TGTGCCAGCAGCCCCGCCGGACAGTTGGGAGGGCAGCCCCAGCATTTT
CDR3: CASSPAGQLGGQPQHF

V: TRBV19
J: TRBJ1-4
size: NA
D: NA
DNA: TGTGCCAGTACCGAAAAGAGGCGACATGAAAAACTGTTTTTT
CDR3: CASTEKRRHEKLFF

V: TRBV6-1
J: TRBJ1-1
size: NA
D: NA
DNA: TGTGCCAGCAGTGAATCGTTCAAGAACACTGAAGCTTTCTTT
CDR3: CASSESFKNTEAFF

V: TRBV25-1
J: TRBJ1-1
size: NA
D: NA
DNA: TGTGCCAGCAGTGACAGATTAACAGGCTCGAACACTGAAGCTTTCTTT
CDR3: CASSDRLTGSNTEAFF

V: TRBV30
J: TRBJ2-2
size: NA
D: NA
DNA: TGTGCCTGGAGTGTACGACGGGCCGGGGAGCTGTTTTTT
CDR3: CAWSVRRAGELFF

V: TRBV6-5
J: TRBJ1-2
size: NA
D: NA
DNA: TGTGCCAGCAGTTCTGGCGGGACACCTTATGGCTACACCTTC
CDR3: CASSSGGTPYGYTF

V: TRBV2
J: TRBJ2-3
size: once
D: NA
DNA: TGTGCCAGCAACACCCGAGGCCCCTTTGATACGCAGTATTTT
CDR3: CASNTRGPFDTQYF

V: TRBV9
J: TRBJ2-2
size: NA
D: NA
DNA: TGTGCCAGCAGCGTAACCTCGAACACCGGGGAGCTGTTTTTT
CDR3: CASSVTSNTGELFF

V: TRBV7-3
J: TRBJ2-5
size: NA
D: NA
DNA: TGTGCCAGCAGCCCGGGTTCTGAGGCAGCGACGGAGACCCAGTACTTC
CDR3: CASSPGSEAATETQYF

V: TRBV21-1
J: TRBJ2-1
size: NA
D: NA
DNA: TGTGCCAGCAGCAAAGAGCTCCGTGGACGGGACAGGGATAATAGTGAAGCCTACAATGAGCAGTTCTTC
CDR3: CASSKELRGRDRDNSEAYNEQFF

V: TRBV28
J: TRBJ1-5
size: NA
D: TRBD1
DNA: TGTGCCAGCAGTTTACCCAGGGGGGACAGATATAGCAATCAGCCCCAGCATTTT
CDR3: CASSLPRGDRYSNQPQHF

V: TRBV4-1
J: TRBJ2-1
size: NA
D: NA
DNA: TGCGCCAGCAGCCAAGAACGTTACAATGAGCAGTTCTTC
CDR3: CASSQERYNEQFF

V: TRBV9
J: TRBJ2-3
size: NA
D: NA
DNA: TGTGCCAGCAGCGTAGGGTCGTGGGCGGGCGCCATTTCGGTTGCAGATACGCAGTATTTT
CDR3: CASSVGSWAGAISVADTQYF

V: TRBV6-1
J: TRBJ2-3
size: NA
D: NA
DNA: TGTGCCACCGTAGTTTCCCCAACAGATACGCAGTATTTT
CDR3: CATVVSPTDTQYF

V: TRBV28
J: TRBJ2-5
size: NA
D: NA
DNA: TGTGCCAGCAGTTCACCGGGGAGAATAGGAGAGACCCAGTACTTC
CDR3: CASSSPGRIGETQYF

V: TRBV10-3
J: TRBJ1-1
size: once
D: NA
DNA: TGTGCCATCAGGAACACAGGGTTGGGCACTGAAGCTTTCTTT
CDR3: CAIRNTGLGTEAFF

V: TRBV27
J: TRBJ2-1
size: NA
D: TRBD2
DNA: TGTGCCAGCAGAACAAAGACTAGCCCGGTTAGGGTTAATGAGCAGTTCTTC
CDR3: CASRTKTSPVRVNEQFF

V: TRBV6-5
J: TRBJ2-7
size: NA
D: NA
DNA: TGTGCCAGCAGTTACAGCTCGTACGAGCAGTACTTC
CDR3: CASSYSSYEQYF

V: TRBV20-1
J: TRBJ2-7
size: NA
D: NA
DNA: TGCAGTGCTATAGATAGGGCCGAGCAGTACTTC
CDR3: CSAIDRAEQYF

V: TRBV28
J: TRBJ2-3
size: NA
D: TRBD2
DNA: TGTGCCAGCAGTCCCCTGAGCGGGGGCACAGATACGCAGTATTTT
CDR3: CASSPLSGGTDTQYF

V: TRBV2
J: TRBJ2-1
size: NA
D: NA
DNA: TGTGCCAGCAGGAGGGGTAGCGGAGACTACAATGAGCAGTTCTTC
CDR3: CASRRGSGDYNEQFF

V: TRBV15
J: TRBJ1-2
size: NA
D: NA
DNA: TGTGCCACCAGCAGAGATATTCAGGGCAGGGCTGGCTACACCTTC
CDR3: CATSRDIQGRAGYTF

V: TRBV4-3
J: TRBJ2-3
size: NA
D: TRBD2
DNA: TGCGCCAGCAGCCAAGATCGGGCTAGCGGGACGGGGGATACGCAGTATTTT
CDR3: CASSQDRASGTGDTQYF

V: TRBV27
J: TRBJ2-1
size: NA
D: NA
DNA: TGTGCCAGCAGTTTCTTTGGGGGAGTAAAGAACAATGAGCAGTTCTTC
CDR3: CASSFFGGVKNNEQFF

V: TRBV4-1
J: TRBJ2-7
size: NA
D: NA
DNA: TGCGCCAGCAGCCAAGCCCCGATGGGGCTGCCGACCGAGCAGTACTTC
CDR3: CASSQAPMGLPTEQYF

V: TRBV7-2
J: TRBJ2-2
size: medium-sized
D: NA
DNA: TGTGCCAGCAGACCTTCGGGGAGCCTTTTAAGTGGGGAGCTGTTTTTT
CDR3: CASRPSGSLLSGELFF

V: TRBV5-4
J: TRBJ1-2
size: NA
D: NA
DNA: TGTGCCAGCAGCCCCAGCGGGTCGTTTGGCTACACCTTC
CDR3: CASSPSGSFGYTF

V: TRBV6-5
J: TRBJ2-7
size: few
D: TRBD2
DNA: TGTGCCACCGGCCCCGCGGGGAGGGCCTACGAGCAGTACTTC
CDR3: CATGPAGRAYEQYF